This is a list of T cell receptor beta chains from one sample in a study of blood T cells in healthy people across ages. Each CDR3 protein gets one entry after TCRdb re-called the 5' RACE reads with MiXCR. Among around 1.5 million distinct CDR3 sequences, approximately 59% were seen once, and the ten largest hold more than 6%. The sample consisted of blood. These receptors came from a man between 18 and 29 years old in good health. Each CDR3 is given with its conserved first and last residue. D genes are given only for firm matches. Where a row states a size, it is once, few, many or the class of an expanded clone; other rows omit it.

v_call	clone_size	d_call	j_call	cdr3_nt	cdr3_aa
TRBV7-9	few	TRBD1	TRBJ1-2	TGTGCCAGCAGCCATCTCACCAGACAGGGTTATAACTATGGCTACACCTTC	CASSHLTRQGYNYGYTF
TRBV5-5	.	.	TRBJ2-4	TGTGCCAGCAGCTCAGGGATAGGGAACATTCAGTACTTC	CASSSGIGNIQYF
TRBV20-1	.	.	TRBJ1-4	TGCAGTGCTAGAGACCCCTGGGACCCCTTGGGGGAAAAACTGTTTTTT	CSARDPWDPLGEKLFF
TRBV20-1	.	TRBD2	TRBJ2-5	TGCAGTGCTACCAGGTCGCGGGGGGGCTATGAGACCCAGTACTTC	CSATRSRGGYETQYF
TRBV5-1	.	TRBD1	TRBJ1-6	TGCGCCAGCAGCGGGACAGGGATGAATTCACCCCTCCACTTT	CASSGTGMNSPLHF
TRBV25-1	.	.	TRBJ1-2	TGTGCCAGCAGTGAAGTAGGGTTCTATGGCTACACCTTC	CASSEVGFYGYTF
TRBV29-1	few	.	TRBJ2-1	TGCAGCTTCTCCGACTACAATGAGCAGTTCTTC	CSFSDYNEQFF
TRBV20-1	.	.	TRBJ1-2	TGCAGTGCTAGGACACCCTACTATGGCTACACCTTC	CSARTPYYGYTF
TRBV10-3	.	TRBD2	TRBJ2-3	TGTGCCAGCAGACAACTAGCGGGAGTAACCGCAGATACGCAGTATTTT	CASRQLAGVTADTQYF
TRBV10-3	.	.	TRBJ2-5	TGTGCCATCAGGGGGGGCAGCAGTGGAGAGACCCAGTACTTC	CAIRGGSSGETQYF
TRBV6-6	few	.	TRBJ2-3	TGTGCCACCTCGTCCTCCACAGATACGCAGTATTTT	CATSSSTDTQYF
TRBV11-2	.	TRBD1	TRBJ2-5	TGTGCCAGCAGCCGGGGACAGGGGGTAGAGACCCAGTACTTC	CASSRGQGVETQYF
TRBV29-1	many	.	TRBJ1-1	TGCAGCGTTGTGGCGAACACTGAAGCTTTCTTT	CSVVANTEAFF
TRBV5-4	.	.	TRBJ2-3	TGTGCCAGCAGCTTGGCGGCACGCGGCACAGATACGCAGTATTTT	CASSLAARGTDTQYF
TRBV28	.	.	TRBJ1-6	TGTGCCAGCAGTCCCGTCGGTGGGGTAGCACCCCTCCACTTT	CASSPVGGVAPLHF
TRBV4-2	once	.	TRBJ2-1	TGTGCCAGCAGCCAAGATGGGGCGGGATTCTACAATGAGCAGTTCTTC	CASSQDGAGFYNEQFF
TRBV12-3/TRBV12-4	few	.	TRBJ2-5	TGTGCCAGCAGTTTCAGTGACCAAGAGACCCAGTACTTC	CASSFSDQETQYF
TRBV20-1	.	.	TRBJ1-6	TGCAGTGCTTTCGACAGGAGTCGTTCACCCCTCCACTTT	CSAFDRSRSPLHF
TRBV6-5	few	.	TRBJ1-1	TGTGCCAGCAGTTACTCTGTTGGGACTGAAGCTTTCTTT	CASSYSVGTEAFF
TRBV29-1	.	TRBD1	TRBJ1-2	TGCAGCGCCTCGGCCGGGGAGGGGGCAGGAAACTATGGCTACACCTTC	CSASAGEGAGNYGYTF
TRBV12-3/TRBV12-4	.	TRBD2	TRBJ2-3	TGTGCCAGCAGACAACATGGGGGGGGGACAGATACGCAGTATTTT	CASRQHGGGTDTQYF
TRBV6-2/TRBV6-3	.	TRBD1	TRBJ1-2	TGTGCCAGCAGTAAACGGTCGACAGGGGGAGGCTATGGCTACACCTTC	CASSKRSTGGGYGYTF
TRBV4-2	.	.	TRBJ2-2	TGTGCCAGCAGCCGCGTCGTCCAGGGCGGCGGGGAGCTGTTTTTT	CASSRVVQGGGELFF
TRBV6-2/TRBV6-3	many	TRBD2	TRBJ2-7	TGTGCCAGCAGTTTTCGACTAGCGGGACACGAGCAGTACTTC	CASSFRLAGHEQYF
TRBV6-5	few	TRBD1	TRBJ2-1	TGTGCCAGCAGAGTGGACAGGGCCTACAATGAGCAGTTCTTC	CASRVDRAYNEQFF
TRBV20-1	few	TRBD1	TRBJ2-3	TGCAGTGCTGGGACAGGAAGTTCAGATACGCAGTATTTT	CSAGTGSSDTQYF
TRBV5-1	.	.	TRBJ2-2	TGCGCCAGCACCCTGGAAGCGGTCAGCGGGGAGCTGTTTTTT	CASTLEAVSGELFF
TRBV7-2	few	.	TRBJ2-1	TGTGCCAGCAGCTTAGAGAGGTACAATGAGCAGTTCTTC	CASSLERYNEQFF
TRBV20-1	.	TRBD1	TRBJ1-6	TGCAGTGCCACCACTGACAGGGAGTTTGGTTCACCCCTCCACTTT	CSATTDREFGSPLHF
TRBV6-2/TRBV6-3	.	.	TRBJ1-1	TGTGCCAGCAGTCCCCTGGACAGCGGGAACACTGAAGCTTTCTTT	CASSPLDSGNTEAFF
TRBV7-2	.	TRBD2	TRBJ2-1	TGTGCCAACAGCTTGGGACTAGTCAGGGATGAGCAGTTCTTC	CANSLGLVRDEQFF
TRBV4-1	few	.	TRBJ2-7	TGCGCCAGCAGCCAAGTTCCCGGACAGCAATCTTACGAGCAGTACTTC	CASSQVPGQQSYEQYF
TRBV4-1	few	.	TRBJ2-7	TGCGCCAGCAGCTATGGGGAGACAGTGCCCTACGAGCAGTACTTC	CASSYGETVPYEQYF
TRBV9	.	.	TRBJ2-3	.	CASSVGQGSVLEAYF
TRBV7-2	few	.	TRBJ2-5	TGTGCCAGCAGCTTAAGGTGGGGCAGCAGCCAAGAGACCCAGTACTTC	CASSLRWGSSQETQYF
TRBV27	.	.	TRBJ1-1	TGTGCCAGCGGTGAGGGGCCGAGGACTGAAGCTTTGTTT	CASGEGPRTEALF
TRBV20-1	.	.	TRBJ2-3	TGCAGTGCCAGTGGTCCAAATTCGGGGGATACGCAGTATTTT	CSASGPNSGDTQYF
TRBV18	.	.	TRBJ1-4	TGTGCCAGCTCGCCGCGTCCAAGCGCAACTAATGAAAAACTGTTTTTT	CASSPRPSATNEKLFF
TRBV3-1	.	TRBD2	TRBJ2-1	TGTGCCAGCAGCCAAGATTTCGGGGTCCTTGGGAGCGGGGTAATTTCTTACAATGAGCAGTTCTTC	CASSQDFGVLGSGVISYNEQFF
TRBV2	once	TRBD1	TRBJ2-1	TGTGCCAGCGAGGGACAGGGGGCTTACAATGAGCAGTTCTTC	CASEGQGAYNEQFF
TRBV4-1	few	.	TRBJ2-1	TGCGCCAGCAGCCAAGTCGGCGGCTTAACGTTCTTC	CASSQVGGLTFF
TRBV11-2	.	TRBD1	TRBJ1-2	TGTGCCAGCAGCTTAACCCCTGGGACAGGGAACTATGGCTACACCTTC	CASSLTPGTGNYGYTF
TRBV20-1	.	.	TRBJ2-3	TGCAGTGCTAGAGATGTAAGCACAGATACGCAGTATTTT	CSARDVSTDTQYF
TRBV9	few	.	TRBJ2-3	TGTGCCAGCAGCGTAGTAGCCTCTTCCACAGATACGCAGTATTTT	CASSVVASSTDTQYF
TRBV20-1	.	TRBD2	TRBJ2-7	TGCAGTGCCCGGACTAGCGGGGTGAGCTCCTACGAGCAGTACTTC	CSARTSGVSSYEQYF
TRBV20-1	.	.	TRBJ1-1	TGCAGTGCTAGGACGGGAAGGCCTGAAGCTTTCTTT	CSARTGRPEAFF
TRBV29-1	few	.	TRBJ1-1	TGCGGAGGGGGGAACACTGAAGCTTTCTTT	CGGGNTEAFF